This note documents a single T cell receptor (beta chain) sequence. This specimen belongs to a study of control samples from healthy donors and cancer patients. Only in-frame clones appear in the TCRdb table, and some are missing; sequencing was by immunoSEQ multiplex PCR. This sample's clone table lists fewer than 200,000 clones. Sequences were obtained from blood. This clonotype was sampled from a woman in her twenties or thirties in good health.

The CDR3 sequence is CASRVGDRATNEKLFF. DNA of the CDR3: TGTGCCAGCAGGGTTGGGGACAGGGCGACTAATGAAAAACTGTTTTTT. The rearrangement uses TRBV27 and TRBJ1-4; 9 bases are shared with TRBD1. Looked up from germline, CDR1 is MNHEY and CDR2 is SMNVEV (reference sequence). The CDR3 spans 16 residues. Trimming removed 6 bases from V and 2 bases from J; junction bases left unmatched: 7.